A single sample gave rise to the 19 T cell receptor beta chains below, sequenced in a study of T cell repertoires in ileal Crohn's disease. Sequencing was performed with immunoSEQ multiplex PCR; in TCRdb, only in-frame clones are kept and a portion is missing. The repertoire holds tens of thousands of clones, with 80% as singletons. Input material: ileal tissue. The receptors shown here come from an adult with Crohn's disease.

The chain carries TRBV5-1 and TRBJ2-3, with 11 bases matching TRBD2. Trimming at V came to 1 base and at J to 0 bases, leaving 1 base not matched to a gene. The CDR3 consists of 16 residues. The germline CDR1 and CDR2 sequences are SGHRS and YFSETQ. The CDR3 region is CASSLLAGGSTDTQYF. The CDR3 DNA reads TGCGCCAGCAGCTTGCTAGCGGGGGGTAGCACAGATACGCAGTATTTT.

The chain recombines TRBV30 with TRBJ2-5; TRBD1 is a possible D gene (5 bases). The J call is uncertain, as TRBJ2-7 better fits the DNA end. The CDR3 loop spans 14 amino acids. Germline V gene lookup returns CDR1 GTSNPN and CDR2 SVGIG (reference sequence). CDR3 protein: CAWRRPDSSYEQYF. CDR3 nucleotide sequence: TGTGCCTGGAGACGGCCTGACAGTTCCTACGAGCAGTACTTC.

V is TRBV15 and J is TRBJ1-2; 9 positions match TRBD1. V gave up 0 bases and J gave up 8 bases; unmatched junction bases: 7. This CDR3 is 15 amino acids long. Germline V gives CDR1 LNHNV, CDR2 YYDKDF (reference sequence). CDR3 sequence reads: CATSRDLGQGRGYTF. CDR3 in DNA: TGTGCCACCAGCAGAGATCTGGGACAGGGACGCGGCTACACCTTC.

This chain uses TRBV10-3 with TRBJ2-7; 7 bases map to TRBD2. The CDR3 loop spans 12 amino acids. Germline V gene lookup returns CDR1 ENHRY and CDR2 SYGVKD. Trimming took 9 bases from V and 4 from J; bases not matched to a gene: 6. The CDR3 protein is CAMASGLYEQYF. In nucleotides, the CDR3 is TGTGCCATGGCTAGCGGCCTTTACGAGCAGTACTTC.

V is TRBV9 and J is TRBJ2-3; 8 nucleotides match TRBD2. The CDR3 sequence is 14 residues long. Germline CDR1 is SGDLS and CDR2 is YYNGEE. The junction had 5 bases not matched to a gene; V was cut back by 3 bases and J by 5 bases. The CDR3 DNA reads as TGTGCCAGCAGCGGGCGGGGGGCTGAAGATACGCAGTATTTT. It translates to CASSGRGAEDTQYF.

This clone has only a few counts. V gene TRBV19 combines with J gene TRBJ1-3, with D possibly matching TRBD1 (6 bases). The CDR3 consists of 16 residues. Trimming left V 5 bases short and J 0 bases short, with 14 bases between. Germline CDR1 is LNHDA and CDR2 is SQIVND (reference sequence). In DNA, the CDR3 is TGTGCCAGTAGTGCCCGGACAGACTACTCTGGAAACACCATATATTTT. The encoded protein is CASSARTDYSGNTIYF. The full variable domain, completed using reference TRBV19 and TRBJ1-3, is DGGITQSPKYLFRKEGQNVTLSCEQNLNHDAMYWYRQDPGQGLRLIYYSQIVNDFQKGDIAEGYSVSREKKESFPLTVTSAQKNPTAFYLCASSARTDYSGNTIYFGEGSWLTVV.

The V call is TRBV9, the J call TRBJ2-6; 8 bases line up with TRBD1. Germline assignment: CDR1 SGDLS and CDR2 YYNGEE. This CDR3 comprises 18 residues. With V trimmed by 4 bases and J by 2 bases, 11 bases remained unmatched. The CDR3 spells CASSTRQGLSPGANVLTF. CDR3 DNA sequence: TGTGCCAGCAGCACTCGACAGGGGCTCTCTCCTGGGGCCAACGTCCTGACTTTC.

This clone was seen only a few times. V usage is TRBV6-6 and J usage is TRBJ2-1; D remains ambiguous. V dropped 5 bases and J dropped 9 bases, with 11 bases sitting between them. The CDR3 is 12 amino acids. Germline values: CDR1 MNHNY, CDR2 SVGAGI (reference sequence). CDR3 loop: CASSGVATEQFF. In DNA, the CDR3 is TGTGCCAGCAGTGGTGTAGCAACTGAGCAGTTCTTC.

This chain connects TRBV6-6 to TRBJ2-7, with a possible D match to TRBD2 (7 bases). Germline CDR1 is MNHNY and CDR2 is SVGAGI (reference sequence). This CDR3 has 15 residues. The V and J ends lost 5 bases and 0 bases respectively, with 14 bases between them. CDR3: CASSRGGVSSYEQYF. The CDR3 DNA is TGTGCCAGCAGTAGGGGGGGCGTCAGCTCCTACGAGCAGTACTTC.

The V call is TRBV7-9, the J call TRBJ2-3, with TRBD2 identical over 10 bases. Trimming removed 7 bases from V and 0 bases from J; junction bases left unmatched: 4. Germline CDR1 SEHNR, CDR2 FQNEAQ (reference sequence). The length of the CDR3 is 15 residues. The CDR3 region has the DNA TGTGCCAGCACCACTAGCGGGGTCAGCACAGATACGCAGTATTTT. Translating gives CASTTSGVSTDTQYF.

The sample holds one count of this clone. The chain recombines TRBV2 with TRBJ2-1, with 12 bases identical to TRBD2. CDR1 is SNHLY and CDR2 is FYNNEI in the germline V gene. This CDR3 has 16 residues. After removal of 4 bases from V and 5 bases from J, the junction contained 6 bases not matched to a gene. The CDR3: CASSGPSGGANNEQFF. CDR3 DNA sequence: TGTGCCAGCAGTGGCCCTAGCGGGGGGGCTAACAATGAGCAGTTCTTC.

The chain has TRBV9 and TRBJ2-5, with D possibly TRBD2 on 6 matching bases. CDR1 and CDR2 (germline): SGDLS, YYNGEE. V lost 0 bases and J 7 bases, leaving 16 bases between the germline ends. The CDR3 covers 15 residues. The CDR3 DNA reads as TGTGCCAGCAGCGTAGGGCAGGTCCTGGGGGGGACCCAGTACTTC. Its protein is CASSVGQVLGGTQYF.

This chain joins TRBV5-8 and TRBJ2-2; 7 nucleotides line up with TRBD2. This CDR3 region has 18 residues. Losses at the gene ends were 2 bases for V and 2 bases for J; bases not matched to a gene: 12. In germline, CDR1 is SGHTS, CDR2 YDEGEE. Here the CDR3 reads CASSLGRGRLHNTGELFF. The CDR3, as DNA: TGTGCCAGCAGCTTAGGGCGGGGGAGACTCCATAACACCGGGGAGCTGTTTTTT.

This clone was counted a few times. This chain links TRBV5-1 with TRBJ2-1, with 12 bases fitting TRBD2. Germline V gene data show CDR1 as SGHRS and CDR2 as YFSETQ. This CDR3 contains 17 residues. The V gene end was trimmed by 0 bases and the J gene end by 4 bases; junction bases not matched to a gene: 5. The CDR3 DNA follows: TGCGCCAGCAGCTTGGTCCTAGCGGGAGGGGTTTACAATGAGCAGTTCTTC. Translated, it gives CASSLVLAGGVYNEQFF.

The rearrangement joins TRBV18 to TRBJ1-2; TRBD1 is a possible D gene (6 bases). CDR1 is KGHSH and CDR2 is LQKENI in the germline V gene. The V end lost 0 bases, the J end lost 3 bases, and 14 bases lay between the germline ends. The CDR3 runs to 16 residues. For the CDR3, the DNA is TGTGCCAGCTCACCACCGGGGGCAGGGTTCGACTATGGCTACACCTTC. Residues: CASSPPGAGFDYGYTF.

This clone showed up just a few times. The chain carries TRBV5-6 and TRBJ2-5, with 7 positions matching TRBD1. The trim removed 5 bases at V and 2 bases at J, leaving 6 bases unmatched. Germline-derived CDR1 and CDR2 are SGHDT and YYEEEE. This CDR3 comprises 14 residues. DNA for the CDR3: TGTGCCAGCAGAGAACAGGGGTCACAAGAGACCCAGTACTTC. Translated: CASREQGSQETQYF.

In this sample, this clone turned up once. The J gene is TRBJ2-4, the V gene TRBV15; 9 nucleotides align to TRBD1. V was clipped by 4 bases and J by 7 bases; unmatched bases: 14. Germline V gene lookup returns CDR1 LNHNV and CDR2 YYDKDF (reference sequence). This CDR3 has 17 residues. In DNA, the CDR3 is TGTGCCACCAGCACCTTATTGGGACAGGGAACGTCGAACATTCAGTACTTC. Its translation: CATSTLLGQGTSNIQYF.

This chain joins TRBV28 and TRBJ2-4; 9 bases are shared with TRBD1. Germline CDR1 reads MDHEN; CDR2 reads SYDVKM. This CDR3 comprises 13 residues. Trimming cost V 6 bases and J 6 bases; bases outside gene matches: 3. The CDR3 DNA reads as TGTGCCAGCAGAACAGGGGGCGGAAACATTCAGTACTTC. Translated, it gives CASRTGGGNIQYF.

This chain joins TRBV7-9 and TRBJ1-5; TRBD1 aligns across 7 bases. The CDR3 is made up of 14 amino acids. The V gene end was trimmed by 5 bases and the J gene end by 4 bases; junction bases not matched to a gene: 5. Germline lookup yields CDR1 SEHNR and CDR2 FQNEAQ (reference sequence). CDR3 in amino acids: CASSPGQINQPQHF. DNA of the CDR3: TGTGCCAGCAGCCCGGGACAGATTAATCAGCCCCAGCATTTT.